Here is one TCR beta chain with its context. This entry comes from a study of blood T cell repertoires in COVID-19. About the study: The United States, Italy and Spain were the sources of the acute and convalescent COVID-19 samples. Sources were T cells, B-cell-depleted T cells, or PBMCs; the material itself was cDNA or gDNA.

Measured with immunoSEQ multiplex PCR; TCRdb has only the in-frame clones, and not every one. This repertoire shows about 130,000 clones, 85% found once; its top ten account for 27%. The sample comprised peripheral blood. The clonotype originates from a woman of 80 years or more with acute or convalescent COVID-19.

This CDR3 is CASIEQVMAFF. CDR3 DNA: TGTGCCAGCATAGAACAGGTTATGGCTTTCTTT. This sequence joins TRBV2 and TRBJ1-1; maybe TRBD1 (5 bases). V was shortened by 7 bases and J by 11 bases, with 14 bases between the two germline ends. CDR3 length equals 11 residues. Germline V lookup: CDR1 SNHLY, CDR2 FYNNEI.